Below are 20 T cell receptor beta chains sequenced from a single sample in a study of shared clonotypes between healthy human individuals. Some clones are missing from TCRdb's copy, which holds only in-frame ones; the method was immunoSEQ multiplex PCR. The data show approximately 940,000 clones, less than 85% seen once. Sequenced material: memory CD4+ T cells sorted from blood. This sample's subset: CD45RA-negative fraction. These receptors were taken from a young man in good health.

This chain uses TRBV5-6 with TRBJ2-5; 9 bases match TRBD1. The junction had 5 bases not matched to a gene; V was cut back by 4 bases and J by 4 bases. Germline-derived CDR1 and CDR2 are SGHDT and YYEEEE. This CDR3 spans 14 amino acids. CDR3 in amino acids: CASSRGTGRETQYF. DNA of the CDR3: TGTGCCAGCAGCCGCGGGACAGGGAGAGAGACCCAGTACTTC.

This clone was found a few times. The gene calls are TRBV18 and TRBJ2-7; D may be TRBD2 (6 bases). V shed 1 base and J shed 7 bases, with 14 bases lying between them. Per germline, CDR1 KGHSH and CDR2 LQKENI. The CDR3 consists of 14 residues. CDR3 amino acids: CASSPLGTSGEQYF. CDR3 sequence (DNA): TGTGCCAGCTCACCACTCGGGACTTCGGGAGAGCAGTACTTC.

The chain combines TRBV2 with TRBJ1-2; 8 bases match TRBD1. This CDR3 is built from 15 residues. Germline V lookup: CDR1 SNHLY, CDR2 FYNNEI. V dropped 7 bases and J dropped 1; count of bases not matched to a gene: 8. In DNA form, the CDR3 reads TGTGCCAGCACCATACAGGGGGGAGGTAACTATGGCTACACCTTC. This codes for CASTIQGGGNYGYTF. The variable domain in full, with the rest retrieved from reference TRBV2 and TRBJ1-2, is EPEVTQTPSHQVTQMGQEVILRCVPISNHLYFYWYRQILGQKVEFLVSFYNNEISEKSEIFDDQFSVERPDGSNFTLKIRSTKLEDSAMYFCASTIQGGGNYGYTFGSGTRLTVV.

Comment on this clone: Different DNA sequences within this sample yield the same CDR3. The chain links TRBV9 to TRBJ2-7; either TRBD1 or TRBD2 may supply D (6 bases each). V dropped 3 bases and J dropped 0 bases, with 13 bases sitting between them. CDR1 SGDLS and CDR2 YYNGEE come from the germline V gene. The CDR3 is 15 amino acids. In nucleotides, the CDR3 is TGTGCCAGCAGCGCGGGGGCAGGGAGCTCCTACGAGCAGTACTTC. This gives the protein CASSAGAGSSYEQYF.

V usage is TRBV5-6 and J usage is TRBJ2-3; D might be TRBD1 (6 bases). V lost 5 bases and J 7 bases, leaving 11 bases between the germline ends. Germline CDR1 is SGHDT and CDR2 is YYEEEE. The CDR3 sequence is 12 residues long. This CDR3 reads CASRTQGYTQYF. The DNA of the CDR3 is TGTGCCAGCAGAACACAGGGTTATACGCAGTATTTT.

To note about this clone: The sample has other DNA sequences that encode this CDR3 too. CDR3 residues: CASSEIGTDTQYF. For the CDR3, the DNA is TGTGCCAGCAGTGAGATAGGGACAGATACGCAGTATTTT. The chain links TRBV2 to TRBJ2-3; D remains unclear. The germline V and J ends were trimmed by 3 bases and 3 bases, with 7 bases remaining between them. Looked up from germline, CDR1 is SNHLY and CDR2 is FYNNEI. This CDR3 comprises 13 residues.

This chain links TRBV10-1 with TRBJ1-5; no reliable D call. Germline lookup yields CDR1 WNHNN and CDR2 SYGVQD (reference sequence). Trimming cost V 0 bases and J 7 bases, with 10 bases left between them. CDR3 size: 14 residues. The DNA for the CDR3 is TGCGCCAGCAGTGAGTCGATGGATACCCAGCCCCAGCATTTT. This gives the protein CASSESMDTQPQHF.

The chain is built from TRBV28 and TRBJ1-1; no clear D. This CDR3 contains 13 residues. V was trimmed by 3 bases and J by 5 bases, leaving 10 bases between them. Germline values: CDR1 MDHEN, CDR2 SYDVKM. The CDR3 nucleotides are TGTGCCAGCAGTTTCTCGGGTTGGACTGAAGCTTTCTTT. It codes for CASSFSGWTEAFF.

The V gene is TRBV6-5, the J gene TRBJ1-2; weak D call: TRBD1 (6 bases). Germline CDR1 is MNHEY and CDR2 is SVGAGI. The CDR3 contains 13 residues. The V end lost 6 bases, the J end lost 3 bases, and 11 bases lay between the germline ends. The CDR3 loop is CASRGQQDYGYTF. The CDR3 DNA follows: TGTGCCAGCAGAGGACAGCAAGACTATGGCTACACCTTC.

A remark on this clone: This likely traces to a read error, being one base from a far larger clone. CDR3 bases: TGCAGCGTGGACAGGGTTGACACTGAAGCTTTCTTT. Protein: CSVDRVDTEAFF. The rearrangement joins TRBV29-1 to TRBJ1-1; TRBD1 aligns across 8 bases. CDR3 length: 12 residues. V gave up 6 bases and J gave up 3 bases; unmatched junction bases: 3. Germline V CDR1 and CDR2: SQVTM, ANQGSEA.

Only one count was recorded for this clone. The genes are TRBV5-4 and TRBJ1-6; the D is unclear. The germline gives CDR1 SGHNT, CDR2 YYREEE (reference sequence). The V and J ends lost 0 bases and 1 base respectively, with 11 bases between them. The CDR3 has 17 residues. The CDR3: CASSLESMGSYNSPLHF. Written as DNA, the CDR3 is TGTGCCAGCAGCTTGGAATCTATGGGGTCCTATAATTCACCCCTCCACTTT.

Turning to this clone: Other nucleotide sequences in the sample specify the same CDR3. The chain couples TRBV30 to TRBJ2-5; D may correspond to TRBD1 or TRBD2 (5 bases each). The CDR3 runs 13 residues. Trimming left V 5 bases short and J 2 bases short, with 12 bases between. Germline loops: CDR1 GTSNPN, CDR2 SVGIG (reference sequence). CDR3 protein: CAWERGLQETQYF. CDR3 DNA: TGTGCCTGGGAGAGGGGATTACAAGAGACCCAGTACTTC.

As concerns this clone: The sample contains more than one DNA sequence encoding this CDR3. The chain carries TRBV5-1 and TRBJ1-1; possibly TRBD1 for D (5 bases). Trimming took off 4 bases at V and 1 base at J, with 8 bases between the two ends. The germline gives CDR1 SGHRS, CDR2 YFSETQ. This CDR3 spans 13 amino acids. CDR3 DNA: TGCGCCAGCAGCCTGGGGGGGAACACTGAAGCTTTCTTT. This sequence encodes CASSLGGNTEAFF. Full variable domain (missing parts from reference TRBV5-1 and TRBJ1-1): KAGVTQTPRYLIKTRGQQVTLSCSPISGHRSVSWYQQTPGQGLQFLFEYFSETQRNKGNFPGRFSGRQFSNSRSEMNVSTLELGDSALYLCASSLGGNTEAFFGQGTRLTVV.

The CDR3 reads CATSRDLWDGGAYEQYF. CDR3 DNA sequence: TGTGCCACCAGCAGAGATCTTTGGGACGGAGGGGCCTACGAGCAGTACTTC. The chain is built from TRBV15 and TRBJ2-7, with D possibly matching TRBD2 (6 bases). The CDR3 sequence is 17 residues long. Germline V CDR1 and CDR2: LNHNV, YYDKDF (reference sequence). With 0 bases removed from V and 2 bases from J, the gap between germline ends came to 17 bases.

This chain links TRBV28 with TRBJ1-5; weak D call: TRBD1 (5 bases). Trimming removed 6 bases at V and 1 base at J, with 13 bases between. The CDR3 covers 15 residues. Germline lookup yields CDR1 MDHEN and CDR2 SYDVKM. DNA for the CDR3: TGTGCCAGCAGATCTACAGGAGGCAGCAATCAGCCCCAGCATTTT. Its protein product is CASRSTGGSNQPQHF. The entire variable domain, with the rest obtained from reference TRBV28 and TRBJ1-5, is as follows: DVKVTQSSRYLVKRTGEKVFLECVQDMDHENMFWYRQDPGLGLRLIYFSYDVKMKEKGDIPEGYSVSREKKERFSLILESASTNQTSMYLCASRSTGGSNQPQHFGDGTRLSIL.

V usage is TRBV6-5 and J usage is TRBJ1-1; D unclear. Trimming removed 10 bases from V and 6 bases from J, with 18 bases in between. This CDR3 contains 13 residues. Germline V lookup: CDR1 MNHEY, CDR2 SVGAGI. CDR3 coding DNA: TGTGCCACTTCGAACGGGCGGTGGGCTGAAGCTTTCTTT. Encoded protein: CATSNGRWAEAFF.

The chain uses TRBV18 and TRBJ1-1, with 8 bases lining up with TRBD1. Germline CDR1 and CDR2: KGHSH and LQKENI. Trimming took 4 bases from V and 5 from J; bases not matched to a gene: 6. This CDR3 spans 14 amino acids. The chain's CDR3 is CASSLSGGWTEAFF. The CDR3 bases are TGTGCCAGCTCACTCTCAGGGGGCTGGACTGAAGCTTTCTTT.

The V gene is TRBV5-1, the J gene TRBJ2-7; 8 positions agree with TRBD2. The CDR3 extends over 14 amino acids. The V gene end was trimmed by 6 bases and the J gene end by 0 bases; junction bases not matched to a gene: 5. Germline V gene sequence: CDR1 SGHRS, CDR2 YFSETQ. The CDR3 DNA reads TGCGCCAGCAACGACGGGAGGGCCTCCTACGAGCAGTACTTC. Encoded protein: CASNDGRASYEQYF.

To note about this clone: A much larger clone is a single base away; this may be a read error. The same CDR3 also results from other DNA sequences found in this sample. This chain joins TRBV11-2 and TRBJ2-5, with no clear D. This CDR3 spans 11 amino acids. Germline V gene sequence: CDR1 SGHAT, CDR2 FQNNGV. V shed 3 bases and J shed 4 bases, with 3 bases lying between them. DNA for the CDR3: TGTGCCAGCAGCTTTGGAGAGACCCAGTACTTC. Translation: CASSFGETQYF.

CDR3 amino acids: CASAGSSYEQYF. The CDR3 DNA reads as TGTGCCAGCGCAGGGAGCTCCTACGAGCAGTACTTC. The gene calls are TRBV6-1 and TRBJ2-7; D possibly matches TRBD1 or TRBD2 (5 bases each). Trimming cost V 8 bases and J 0 bases, with 8 bases left between them. Germline CDR1 and CDR2: MNHNS and SASEGT. The CDR3 is made up of 12 amino acids.